This T cell receptor (beta chain) was profiled in a study of T cell responses to AZD1222 COVID-19 vaccine (dated by TCRdb to the early 2020s). In the study overall: AZD1222 recipients with second doses at about 4 weeks or about 12 weeks were pooled, because spike-specific TCR depth and breadth did not differ between schedules. A total of around 240 trial participants underwent TCR sequencing, of whom 200 to 220 had received two doses of AZD1222 and about 25 had received two doses of the MenACWY control vaccine. Trial participants were enrolled into age subgroups of 18-55, 56-69 and 70-plus years, which contained approximately 150, 30 and 60 TCR-sequenced participants, respectively.

In light of the paper, this sample's time point label describes: baseline before first vaccination. Vaccinee samples came from UK trials COV001 and COV002, including a single-blind randomized controlled phase 2/3 trial of AZD1222 (ChAdOx1 nCoV-19) in healthy adults. For TCRbeta chain sequencing, PBMC samples were collected from trial participants at day 0 and at day 28 after the second dose. Overall study results and their limits: Conclusions about previously exposed vaccinees are limited because only 5 or 6 AZD1222 recipients were SARS-CoV-2 seropositive at baseline. No day 14 peak-response samples were available, so repertoires were characterized only after the peak T cell response. The whole spike protein was spanned by vaccine-associated CD4 TCRs, and dominant responses were seen in regions 160-218 and 743-854. The 56-69-year group was small, and its depth increase did not reach significance, likely because of low power. Reportedly, close to half of the unique spike-specific TCRs recognized epitopes lying outside the regions that are mutated in the B.1.351 and B.1.1.7 variants. After two AZD1222 doses, spike-specific TCR breadth and depth were significantly higher than at day 0 and than in MenACWY recipients. Participants were mostly white British and included more females than males, and it was suggested by the authors that clonal diversity may have been underestimated.

The CDR3 regions of human TCRbeta chains were analyzed by immunosequencing. The paper's data handling went like this. Repertoire TCRs were matched against a reference library of SARS-CoV-2-specific TCRs generated with the MIRA antigen-specificity platform. Breadth was defined as the fraction of unique TCRs that were SARS-CoV-2-associated, and depth was defined as the fraction of total T cells that were SARS-CoV-2-associated. Each spike-specific TCR was assigned to its reactive spike region and to a CD4 or CD8 class using the MIRA data. Log10-transformed breadth and depth values were compared by one-way ANOVA with Sidak's multiple comparisons tests. TCRdb took over this immuneACCESS table, retaining in-frame rearrangements with V and J assigned. Such tables are incomplete; in checked studies, under half of the missing clones stem from an unresolved V gene, and the remainder is unexplained. For V, J and clone size, that table is used; D and trimming come from the DNA. In all, the sample holds around 150,000 clones, and 92% of those were seen once. The ten largest make up around 1.5% of the sample.

From its cysteine to its phenylalanine, the CDR3 spans 15 amino acids. Of the read, only the CDR3 DNA is kept; its 45 bases are in frame from base 1. V lost 1 base and J lost 0 bases; the stretch between them is 11 bases long. Per the germline V gene, SGHRS is the CDR1 and YFSETQ is the CDR2. This clone was detected only a few times. The specificity of this receptor is unknown. The sample holds no much larger clone one base away, and base qualities are not on file. The source material was peripheral blood, sampled on day 0 of AZD1222 vaccination. The chain is encoded by TRBV5-1 joined to TRBJ2-7; the D gene remains uncertain. The TCR comes from an adult in good health. The encoded CDR3 is CASSLITADSYEQYF. The nucleotide sequence reads as follows: TGCGCCAGCAGCTTGATAACGGCCGACTCCTACGAGCAGTACTTC.